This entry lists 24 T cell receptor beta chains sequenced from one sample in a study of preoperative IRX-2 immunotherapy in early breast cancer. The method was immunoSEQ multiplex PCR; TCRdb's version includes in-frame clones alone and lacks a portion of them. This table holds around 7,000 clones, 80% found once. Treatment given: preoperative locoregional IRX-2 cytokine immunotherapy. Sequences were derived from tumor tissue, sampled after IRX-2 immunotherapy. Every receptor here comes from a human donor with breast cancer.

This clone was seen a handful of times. In DNA form, the CDR3 reads TGCGCCAGCAGCTTGGGGATGGAGGCTAGCGGGGGGTTTTTAAGTCCCAATGAGCAGTTCTTC. It is translated as CASSLGMEASGGFLSPNEQFF. The V gene is TRBV5-1, the J gene TRBJ2-1, with TRBD2 matching over 11 bases. Germline CDR1 SGHRS, CDR2 YFSETQ. Germline trimming cut 0 bases from V and 6 bases from J; bases unmatched to any gene: 20. This CDR3 is built from 21 residues.

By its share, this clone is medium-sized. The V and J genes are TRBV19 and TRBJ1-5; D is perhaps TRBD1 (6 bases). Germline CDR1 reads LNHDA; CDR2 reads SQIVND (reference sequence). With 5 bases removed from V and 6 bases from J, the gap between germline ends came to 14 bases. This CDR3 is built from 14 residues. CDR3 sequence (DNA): TGTGCCAGTAGTCTCGCCAGGGGCGGTCAGCCCCAGCATTTT. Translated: CASSLARGGQPQHF.

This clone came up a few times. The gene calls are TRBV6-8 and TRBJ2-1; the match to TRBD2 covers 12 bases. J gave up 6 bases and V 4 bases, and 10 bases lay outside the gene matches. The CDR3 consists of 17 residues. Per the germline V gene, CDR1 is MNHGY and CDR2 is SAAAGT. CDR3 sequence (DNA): TGTGCCAGCAGTTCCCAAGCACTAGCGGGGGGTATCAATGAGCAGTTCTTC. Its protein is CASSSQALAGGINEQFF.

CDR3 bases: TGTGCCAGCAGATCTAGTACCTCGGGGAACACTGAAGCTTTCTTT. Its translation: CASRSSTSGNTEAFF. The rearrangement uses TRBV22-1 and TRBJ1-1. TRBV22-1 is a known pseudogene. This CDR3 is 15 amino acids long.

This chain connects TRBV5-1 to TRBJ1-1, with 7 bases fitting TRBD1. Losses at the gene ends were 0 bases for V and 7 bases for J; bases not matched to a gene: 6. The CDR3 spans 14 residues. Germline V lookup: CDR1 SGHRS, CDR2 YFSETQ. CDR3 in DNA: TGCGCCAGCAGCTTGGACAGGGGTAATAGTGAAGCTTTCTTT. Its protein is CASSLDRGNSEAFF.

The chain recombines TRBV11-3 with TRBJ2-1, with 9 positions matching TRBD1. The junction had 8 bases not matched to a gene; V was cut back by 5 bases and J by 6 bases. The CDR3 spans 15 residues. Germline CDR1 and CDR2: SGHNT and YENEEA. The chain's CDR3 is CASSDTGTGFNEQFF. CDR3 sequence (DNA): TGTGCCAGCAGCGACACCGGGACAGGGTTCAATGAGCAGTTCTTC. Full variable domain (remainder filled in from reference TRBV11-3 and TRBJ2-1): EAGVVQSPRYKIIEKKQPVAFWCNPISGHNTLYWYLQNLGQGPELLIRYENEEAVDDSQLPKDRFSAERLKGVDSTLKIQPAELGDSAVYLCASSDTGTGFNEQFFGPGTRLTVL.

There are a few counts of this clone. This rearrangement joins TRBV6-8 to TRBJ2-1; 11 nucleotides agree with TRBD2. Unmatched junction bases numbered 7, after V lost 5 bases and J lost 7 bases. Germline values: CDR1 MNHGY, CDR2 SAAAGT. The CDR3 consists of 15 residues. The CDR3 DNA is TGTGCCAGCAGTGATACTAGCGGGGGCATTAATGAGCAGTTCTTC. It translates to CASSDTSGGINEQFF.

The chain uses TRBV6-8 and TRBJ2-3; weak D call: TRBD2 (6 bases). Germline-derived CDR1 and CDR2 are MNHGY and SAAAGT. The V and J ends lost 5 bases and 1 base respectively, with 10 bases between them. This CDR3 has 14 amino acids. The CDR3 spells CASSPLARTDTQYF. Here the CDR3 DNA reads TGTGCCAGCAGTCCACTAGCCCGCACAGATACGCAGTATTTT.

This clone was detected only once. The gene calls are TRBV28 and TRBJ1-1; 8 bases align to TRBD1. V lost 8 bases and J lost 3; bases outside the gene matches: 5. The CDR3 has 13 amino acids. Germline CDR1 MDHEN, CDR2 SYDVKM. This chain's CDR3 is CASRRQGYTEAFF. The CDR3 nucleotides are TGTGCCAGCCGGAGACAGGGGTACACTGAAGCTTTCTTT. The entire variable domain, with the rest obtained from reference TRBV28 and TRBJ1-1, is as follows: DVKVTQSSRYLVKRTGEKVFLECVQDMDHENMFWYRQDPGLGLRLIYFSYDVKMKEKGDIPEGYSVSREKKERFSLILESASTNQTSMYLCASRRQGYTEAFFGQGTRLTVV.

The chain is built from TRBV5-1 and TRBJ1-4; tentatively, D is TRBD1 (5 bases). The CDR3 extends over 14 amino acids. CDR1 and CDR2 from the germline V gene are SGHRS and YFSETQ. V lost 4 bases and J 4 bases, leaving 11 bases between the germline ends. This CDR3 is CASSPGRSNEKLFF. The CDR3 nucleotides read TGCGCCAGCAGCCCGGGACGAAGTAATGAAAAACTGTTTTTT.

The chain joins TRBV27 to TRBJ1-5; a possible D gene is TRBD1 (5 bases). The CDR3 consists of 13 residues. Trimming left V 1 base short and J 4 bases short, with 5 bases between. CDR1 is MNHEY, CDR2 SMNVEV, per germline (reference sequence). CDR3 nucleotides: TGTGCCAGCAGTTTATGGGGGAATCAGCCCCAGCATTTT. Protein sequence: CASSLWGNQPQHF.

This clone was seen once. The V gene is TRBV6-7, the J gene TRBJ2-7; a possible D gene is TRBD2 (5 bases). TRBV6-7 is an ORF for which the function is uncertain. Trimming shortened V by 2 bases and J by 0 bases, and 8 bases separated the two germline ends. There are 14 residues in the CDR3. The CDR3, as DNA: TGTGCCAGCAGTTACCCGGGGAGCTCCTACGAGCAGTACTTC. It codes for CASSYPGSSYEQYF.

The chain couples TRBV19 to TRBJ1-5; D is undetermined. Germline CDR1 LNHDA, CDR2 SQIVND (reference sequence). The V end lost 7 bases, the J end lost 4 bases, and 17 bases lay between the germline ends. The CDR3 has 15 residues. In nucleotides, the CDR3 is TGTGCCAGTACCCCCGGGGAGAACGAGAATCAGCCCCAGCATTTT. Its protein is CASTPGENENQPQHF. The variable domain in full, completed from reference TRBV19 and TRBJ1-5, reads DGGITQSPKYLFRKEGQNVTLSCEQNLNHDAMYWYRQDPGQGLRLIYYSQIVNDFQKGDIAEGYSVSREKKESFPLTVTSAQKNPTAFYLCASTPGENENQPQHFGDGTRLSIL.

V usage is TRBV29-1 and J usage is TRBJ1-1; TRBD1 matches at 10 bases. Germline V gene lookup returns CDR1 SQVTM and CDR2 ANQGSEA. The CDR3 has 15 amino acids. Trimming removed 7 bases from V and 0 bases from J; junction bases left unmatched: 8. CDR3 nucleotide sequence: TGCAGCGGTGGGACAGGGGAGACAATGAACACTGAAGCTTTCTTT. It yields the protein CSGGTGETMNTEAFF.

In DNA, the CDR3 is TGTGCCAGTAGTATTTCCGGGACCGAGCTGTTTTTT. Translating gives CASSISGTELFF. V usage is TRBV19 and J usage is TRBJ2-2; either TRBD1 or TRBD2 may fit D (5 bases each). Trimming removed 3 bases at V and 11 bases at J, with 10 bases between. Germline assignment: CDR1 LNHDA and CDR2 SQIVND (reference sequence). This CDR3 region has 12 residues.

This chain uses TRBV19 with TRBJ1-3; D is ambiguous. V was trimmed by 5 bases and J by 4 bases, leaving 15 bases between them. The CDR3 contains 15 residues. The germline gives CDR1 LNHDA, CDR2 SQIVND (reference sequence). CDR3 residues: CASSPQHGSGNTIYF. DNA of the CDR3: TGTGCCAGTAGTCCTCAACATGGTTCGGGAAACACCATATATTTT.

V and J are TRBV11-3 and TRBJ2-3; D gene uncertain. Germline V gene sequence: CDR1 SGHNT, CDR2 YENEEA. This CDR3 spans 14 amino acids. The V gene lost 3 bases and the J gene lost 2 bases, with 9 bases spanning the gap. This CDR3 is CASSFGSITDTQYF. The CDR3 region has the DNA TGTGCCAGCAGCTTTGGATCCATCACAGATACGCAGTATTTT.

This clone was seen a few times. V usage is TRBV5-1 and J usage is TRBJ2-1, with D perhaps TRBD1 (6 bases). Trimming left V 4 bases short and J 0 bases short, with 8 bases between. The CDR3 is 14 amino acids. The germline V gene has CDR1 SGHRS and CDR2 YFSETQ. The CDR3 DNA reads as TGCGCCAGCAGCCTACAGGGCTCCTACAATGAGCAGTTCTTC. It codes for CASSLQGSYNEQFF.

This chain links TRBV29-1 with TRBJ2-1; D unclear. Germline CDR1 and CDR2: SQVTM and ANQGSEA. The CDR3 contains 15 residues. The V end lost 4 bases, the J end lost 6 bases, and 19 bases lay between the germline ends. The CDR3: CSVGTRDLGSNEQFF. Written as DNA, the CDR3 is TGCAGCGTTGGAACTCGTGATTTGGGAAGCAATGAGCAGTTCTTC.

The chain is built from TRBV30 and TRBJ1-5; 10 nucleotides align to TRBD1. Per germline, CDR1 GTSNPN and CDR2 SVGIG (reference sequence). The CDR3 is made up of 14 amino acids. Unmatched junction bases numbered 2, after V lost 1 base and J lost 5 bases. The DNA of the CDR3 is TGTGCCTGGAGTGGACAGGGGGCATATCAGCCCCAGCATTTT. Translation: CAWSGQGAYQPQHF.

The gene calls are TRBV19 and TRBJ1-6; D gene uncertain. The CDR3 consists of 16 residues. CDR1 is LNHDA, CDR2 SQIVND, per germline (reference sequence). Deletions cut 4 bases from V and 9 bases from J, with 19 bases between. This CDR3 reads CASSRGEGWRGSPLHF. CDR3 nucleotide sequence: TGTGCCAGTAGTAGAGGTGAAGGGTGGCGAGGTTCACCCCTCCACTTT.

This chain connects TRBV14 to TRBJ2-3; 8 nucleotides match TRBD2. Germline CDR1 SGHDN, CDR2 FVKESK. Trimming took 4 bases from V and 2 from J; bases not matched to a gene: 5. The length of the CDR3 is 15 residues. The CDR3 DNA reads TGTGCCAGCAGCCCGAGGACTAGCTTCACAGATACGCAGTATTTT. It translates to CASSPRTSFTDTQYF.

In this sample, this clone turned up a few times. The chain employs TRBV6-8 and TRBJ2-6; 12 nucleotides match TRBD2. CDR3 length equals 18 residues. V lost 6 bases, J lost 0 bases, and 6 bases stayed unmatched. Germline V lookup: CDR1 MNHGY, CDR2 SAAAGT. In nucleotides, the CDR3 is TGTGCCAGCAGACTACTAGCGGGGGGCCACTCTGGGGCCAACGTCCTGACTTTC. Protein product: CASRLLAGGHSGANVLTF.

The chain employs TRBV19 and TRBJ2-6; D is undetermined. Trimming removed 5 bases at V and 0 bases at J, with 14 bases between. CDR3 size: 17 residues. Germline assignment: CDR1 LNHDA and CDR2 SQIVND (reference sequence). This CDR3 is CASSSRRVDSGANVLTF. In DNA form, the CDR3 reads TGTGCCAGTAGTTCTCGCCGCGTGGACTCTGGGGCCAACGTCCTGACTTTC.